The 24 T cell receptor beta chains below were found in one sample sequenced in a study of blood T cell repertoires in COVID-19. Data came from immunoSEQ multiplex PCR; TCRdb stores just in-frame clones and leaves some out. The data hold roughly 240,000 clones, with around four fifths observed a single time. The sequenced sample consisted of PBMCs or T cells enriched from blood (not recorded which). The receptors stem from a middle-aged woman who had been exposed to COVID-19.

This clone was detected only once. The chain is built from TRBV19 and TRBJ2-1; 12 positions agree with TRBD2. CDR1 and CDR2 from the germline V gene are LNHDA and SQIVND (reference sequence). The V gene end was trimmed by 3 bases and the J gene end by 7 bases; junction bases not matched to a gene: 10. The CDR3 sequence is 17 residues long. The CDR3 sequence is CASSIRLAGGQGNEQFF. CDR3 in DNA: TGTGCCAGTAGTATCCGCCTAGCGGGGGGGCAGGGGAATGAGCAGTTCTTC.

The CDR3 spells CASSLGQGNQPQHF. The CDR3 DNA sequence: TGTGCCAGCAGCCTCGGGCAGGGGAATCAGCCCCAGCATTTT. The chain links TRBV3-1 (or the pseudogene TRBV3-2) to TRBJ1-5; D might be TRBD1 (6 bases). The CDR3 loop spans 14 amino acids. Germline V gene sequence: CDR1 LGHDT, CDR2 YNNKEL (reference sequence). Trimming pared 4 bases from V and 4 bases from J, leaving 11 bases between.

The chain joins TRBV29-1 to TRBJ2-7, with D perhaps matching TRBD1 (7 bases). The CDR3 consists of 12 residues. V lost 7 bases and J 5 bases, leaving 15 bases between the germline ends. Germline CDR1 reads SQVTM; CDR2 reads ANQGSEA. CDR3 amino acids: CSARAGGNEQYF. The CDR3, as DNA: TGCAGCGCCCGAGCAGGGGGGAACGAGCAGTACTTC.

CDR3 DNA: TGTGCCAGCAGCGCAAAAGGGGGCTCTGGGGCCAACGTCCTGACTTTC. It translates to CASSAKGGSGANVLTF. The gene calls are TRBV7-2 and TRBJ2-6, with D tentatively TRBD1 (6 bases). The length of the CDR3 is 16 residues. Per the germline V gene, CDR1 is SGHTA and CDR2 is FQGNSA. Trimming stripped 5 bases from V and 0 bases from J, with 11 bases between.

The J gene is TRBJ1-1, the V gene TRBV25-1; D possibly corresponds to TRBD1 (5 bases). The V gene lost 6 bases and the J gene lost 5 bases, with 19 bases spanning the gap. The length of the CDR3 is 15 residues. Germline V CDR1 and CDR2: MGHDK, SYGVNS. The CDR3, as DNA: TGTGCCAGCAGCCGAGGCGGGGCCCAACGGACTGAAGCTTTCTTT. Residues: CASSRGGAQRTEAFF.

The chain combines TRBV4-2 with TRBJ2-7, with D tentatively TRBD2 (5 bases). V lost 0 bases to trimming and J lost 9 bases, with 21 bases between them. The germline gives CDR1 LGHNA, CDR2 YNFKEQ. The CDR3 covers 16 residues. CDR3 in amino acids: CASSQDQGRVSGRQYF. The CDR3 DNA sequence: TGTGCCAGCAGCCAAGATCAAGGTAGGGTGAGCGGCAGGCAGTACTTC.

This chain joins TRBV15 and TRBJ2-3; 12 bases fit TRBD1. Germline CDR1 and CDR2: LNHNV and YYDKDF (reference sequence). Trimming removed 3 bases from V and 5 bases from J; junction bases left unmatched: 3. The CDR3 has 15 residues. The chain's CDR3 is CATSRGQGALDTQYF. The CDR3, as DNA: TGTGCCACCAGCAGGGGACAGGGGGCCTTAGATACGCAGTATTTT.

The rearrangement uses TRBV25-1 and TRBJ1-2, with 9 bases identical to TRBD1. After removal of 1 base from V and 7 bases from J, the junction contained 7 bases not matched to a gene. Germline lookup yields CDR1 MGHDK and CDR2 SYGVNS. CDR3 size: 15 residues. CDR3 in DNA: TGTGCCAGCAGTGAATTCGGGACAGGGTGGTTTGGCTACACCTTC. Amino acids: CASSEFGTGWFGYTF.

The CDR3 here is CASSRRTSGGMDEQFF. In DNA form, the CDR3 reads TGTGCCAGCAGCCGCCGGACTAGCGGGGGGATGGATGAGCAGTTCTTC. The chain is built from TRBV11-1 and TRBJ2-1; 14 bases fit TRBD2. The V and J ends lost 5 bases and 8 bases, in that order; junction bases with no gene match: 8. The CDR3 totals 16 residues. Germline CDR1 reads SGHAT; CDR2 reads FQDESV (reference sequence).

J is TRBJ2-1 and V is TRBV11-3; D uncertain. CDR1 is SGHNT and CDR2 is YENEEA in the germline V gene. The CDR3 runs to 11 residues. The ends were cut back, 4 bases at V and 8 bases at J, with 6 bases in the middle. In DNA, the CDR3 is TGTGCCAGCAGCTCCTCCGATGAGCAGTTCTTC. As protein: CASSSSDEQFF.

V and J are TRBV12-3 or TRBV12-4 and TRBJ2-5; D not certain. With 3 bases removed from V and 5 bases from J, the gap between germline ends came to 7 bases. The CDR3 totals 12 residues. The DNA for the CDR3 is TGTGCCAGCAGTTTCTCTACGGAGACCCAGTACTTC. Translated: CASSFSTETQYF.

CDR3 bases: TGTGCCAGCAGTTTGGGGGGGGTAGGCTACACCTTC. Its protein is CASSLGGVGYTF. The chain couples TRBV12-3 or TRBV12-4 to TRBJ1-2; D might be TRBD1 (5 bases). The CDR3 sequence is 12 residues long. The V end was cut by 3 bases, the J end by 8 bases, with 10 bases between.

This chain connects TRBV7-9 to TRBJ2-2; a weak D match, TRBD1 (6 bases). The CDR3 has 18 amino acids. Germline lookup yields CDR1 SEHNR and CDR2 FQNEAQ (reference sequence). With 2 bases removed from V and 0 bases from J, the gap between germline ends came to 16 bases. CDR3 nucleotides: TGTGCCAGCAGCTTACCAGAATTCCGGACAGCGAACACCGGGGAGCTGTTTTTT. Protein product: CASSLPEFRTANTGELFF. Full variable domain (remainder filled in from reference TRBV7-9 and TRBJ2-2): DTGVSQNPRHKITKRGQNVTFRCDPISEHNRLYWYRQTLGQGPEFLTYFQNEAQLEKSRLLSDRFSAERPKGSFSTLEIQRTEQGDSAMYLCASSLPEFRTANTGELFFGEGSRLTVL.

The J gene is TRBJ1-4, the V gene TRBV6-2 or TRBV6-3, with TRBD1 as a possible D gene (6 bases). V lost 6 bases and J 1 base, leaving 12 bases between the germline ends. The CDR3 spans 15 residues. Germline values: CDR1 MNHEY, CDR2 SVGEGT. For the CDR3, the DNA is TGTGCCAGCAGCCGACCGGACAGAACTAATGAAAAACTGTTTTTT. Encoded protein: CASSRPDRTNEKLFF.

The CDR3: CASSLDRGRGNTIYF. CDR3 nucleotide sequence: TGCGCCAGCAGCTTGGACAGGGGCCGGGGAAACACCATATATTTT. The V gene is TRBV5-1, the J gene TRBJ1-3; TRBD1 agrees at 7 bases. The germline V gene encodes CDR1 SGHRS and CDR2 YFSETQ. Trimming cost V 0 bases and J 4 bases; bases outside gene matches: 4. The length of the CDR3 is 15 residues. The full variable domain, completed using reference TRBV5-1 and TRBJ1-3, is KAGVTQTPRYLIKTRGQQVTLSCSPISGHRSVSWYQQTPGQGLQFLFEYFSETQRNKGNFPGRFSGRQFSNSRSEMNVSTLELGDSALYLCASSLDRGRGNTIYFGEGSWLTVV.

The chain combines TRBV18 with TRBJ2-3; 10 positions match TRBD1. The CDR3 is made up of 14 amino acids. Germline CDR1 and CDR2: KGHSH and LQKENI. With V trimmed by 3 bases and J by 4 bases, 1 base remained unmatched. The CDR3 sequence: CASSPGQGPDTQYF. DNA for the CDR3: TGTGCCAGCTCACCGGGACAGGGGCCAGATACGCAGTATTTT.

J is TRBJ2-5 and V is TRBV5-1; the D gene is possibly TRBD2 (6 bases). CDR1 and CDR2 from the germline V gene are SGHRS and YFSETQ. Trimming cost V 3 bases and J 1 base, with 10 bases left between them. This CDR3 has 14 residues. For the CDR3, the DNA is TGCGCCAGCAGCTCGTTAGCGGTCCAAGAGACCCAGTACTTC. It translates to CASSSLAVQETQYF.

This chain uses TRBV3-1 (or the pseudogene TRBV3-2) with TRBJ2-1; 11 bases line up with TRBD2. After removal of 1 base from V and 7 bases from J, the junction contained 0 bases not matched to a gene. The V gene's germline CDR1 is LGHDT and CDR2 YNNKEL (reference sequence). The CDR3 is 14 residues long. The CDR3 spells CASSQGLAGNEQFF. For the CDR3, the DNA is TGTGCCAGCAGCCAAGGACTAGCGGGAAATGAGCAGTTCTTC.

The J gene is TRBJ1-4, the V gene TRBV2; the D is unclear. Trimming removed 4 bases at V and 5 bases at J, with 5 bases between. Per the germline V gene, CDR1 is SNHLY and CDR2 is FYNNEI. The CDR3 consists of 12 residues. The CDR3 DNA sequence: TGTGCCAGCAGTGGGCAGAATGAAAAACTGTTTTTT. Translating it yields CASSGQNEKLFF. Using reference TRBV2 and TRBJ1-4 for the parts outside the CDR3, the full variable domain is EPEVTQTPSHQVTQMGQEVILRCVPISNHLYFYWYRQILGQKVEFLVSFYNNEISEKSEIFDDQFSVERPDGSNFTLKIRSTKLEDSAMYFCASSGQNEKLFFGSGTQLSVL.

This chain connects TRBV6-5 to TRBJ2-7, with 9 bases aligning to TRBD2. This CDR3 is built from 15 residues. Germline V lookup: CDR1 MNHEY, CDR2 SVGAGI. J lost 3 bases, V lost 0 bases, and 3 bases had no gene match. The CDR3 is CASSYSFSGGYEQYF. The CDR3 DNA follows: TGTGCCAGCAGTTACTCGTTTAGCGGGGGCTACGAGCAGTACTTC.

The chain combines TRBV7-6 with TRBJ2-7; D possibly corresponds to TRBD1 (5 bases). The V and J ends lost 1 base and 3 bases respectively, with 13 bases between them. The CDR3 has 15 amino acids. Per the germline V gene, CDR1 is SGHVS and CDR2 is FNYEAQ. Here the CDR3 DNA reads TGTGCCAGCAGCTTAGGTAGGGGTCCGATCTACGAGCAGTACTTC. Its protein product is CASSLGRGPIYEQYF.

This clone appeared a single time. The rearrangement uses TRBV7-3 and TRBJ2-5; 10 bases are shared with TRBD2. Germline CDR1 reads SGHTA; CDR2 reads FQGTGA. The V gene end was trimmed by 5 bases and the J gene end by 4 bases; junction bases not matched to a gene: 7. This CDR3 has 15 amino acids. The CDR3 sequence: CASSASSGGLETQYF. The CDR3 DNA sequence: TGTGCCAGCAGCGCTAGTAGCGGGGGGTTAGAGACCCAGTACTTC.

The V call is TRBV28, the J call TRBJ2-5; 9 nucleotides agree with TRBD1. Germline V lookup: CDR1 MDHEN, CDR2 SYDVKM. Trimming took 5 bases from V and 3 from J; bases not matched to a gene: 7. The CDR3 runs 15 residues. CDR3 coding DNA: TGTGCCAGCAGTCCCGGGACAGGGCCCAAAGAGACCCAGTACTTC. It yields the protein CASSPGTGPKETQYF.

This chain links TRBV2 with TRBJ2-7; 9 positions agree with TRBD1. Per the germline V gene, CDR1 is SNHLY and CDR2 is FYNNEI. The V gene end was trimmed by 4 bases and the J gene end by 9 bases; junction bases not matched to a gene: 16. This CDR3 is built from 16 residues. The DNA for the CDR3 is TGTGCCAGCAGTGCATCTCCGTGGGACAGGGCCATGAGGCAGTACTTC. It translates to CASSASPWDRAMRQYF.